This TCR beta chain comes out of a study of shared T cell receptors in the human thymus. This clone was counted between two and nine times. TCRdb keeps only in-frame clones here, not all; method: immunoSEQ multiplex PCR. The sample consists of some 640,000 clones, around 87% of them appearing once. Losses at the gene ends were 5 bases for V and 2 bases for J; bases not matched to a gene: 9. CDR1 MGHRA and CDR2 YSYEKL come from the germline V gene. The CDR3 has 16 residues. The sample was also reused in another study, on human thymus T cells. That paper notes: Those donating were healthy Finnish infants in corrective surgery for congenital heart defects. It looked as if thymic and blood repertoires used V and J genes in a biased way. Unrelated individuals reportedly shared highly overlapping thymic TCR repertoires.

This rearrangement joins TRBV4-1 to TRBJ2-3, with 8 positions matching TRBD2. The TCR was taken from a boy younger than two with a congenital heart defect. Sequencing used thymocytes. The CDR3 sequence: CASSFRLAYSTDTQYF. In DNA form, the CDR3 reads TGCGCCAGCAGCTTTCGACTAGCGTATTCCACAGATACGCAGTATTTT.